This T cell receptor (beta chain) was recorded in a study of CD8 T cells in ankylosing spondylitis. Construction of TCR beta libraries was performed using quantitative 5'-RACE with molecular barcodes. TCRdb used MiXCR to reprocess the 5' RACE reads, holding one entry per CDR3 protein. The repertoire holds roughly 130,000 distinct CDR3 sequences, with around 15% as singletons. This clonotype was counted ten times or more. Its antigen is unknown. Regarding the study as a whole: A CD8+ phenotype characterized the disease-linked clones, which were relatively rare in peripheral blood. Some motif variants were previously reported in reactive arthritis synovial fluid and blood.

CDR3 length equals 15 residues. Germline-derived CDR1 and CDR2 are SGHRS and YFSETQ. Trimming removed 0 bases at V and 2 bases at J, with 8 bases between. The rearrangement uses TRBV5-1 and TRBJ2-2; no definite D call. The sample taken for sequencing was blood, either unsorted or a sorted T cell fraction (not recorded which). This receptor was identified in a female donor with ankylosing spondylitis or in good health (not recorded which). In DNA, the CDR3 is TGCGCCAGCAGCTTGGGAAGTTTTAACACCGGGGAGCTGTTTTTT. This codes for CASSLGSFNTGELFF. Using reference TRBV5-1 and TRBJ2-2 for the parts outside the CDR3, the full variable domain is KAGVTQTPRYLIKTRGQQVTLSCSPISGHRSVSWYQQTPGQGLQFLFEYFSETQRNKGNFPGRFSGRQFSNSRSEMNVSTLELGDSALYLCASSLGSFNTGELFFGEGSRLTVL.